The 22 T cell receptor beta chains presented below share a single source sample, sequenced in a study of blood T cell repertoires in COVID-19 (dated by TCRdb to 2020 to 2022). The protocol used for the library was the immunoSEQ multiplex PCR assay. As stored in TCRdb, this immuneACCESS dataset retains in-frame rearrangements with V and J assigned. A fraction of the clones does not appear; measured against another copy, unresolved V genes explain less than half of the discrepancy, and the remainder lacks a known reason. A total of over 250,000 clones appear in this sample, 65% to 90% of them only once. The top ten clonotypes cover roughly 4.6% of the sample. The sample consisted of peripheral blood. These receptors were obtained from a man aged 50-59 years with active or convalescent COVID-19.

The chain is built from TRBV6-2 or TRBV6-3 and TRBJ1-5; TRBD1 matches at 9 bases. Trimming cost V 2 bases and J 1 base; bases outside gene matches: 0. From germline, CDR1 is MNHEY and CDR2 SVGEGT. There are 15 residues in the CDR3. Here the CDR3 DNA reads TGTGCCAGCAGTTACGGGACAGGGAGCAATCAGCCCCAGCATTTT. As protein: CASSYGTGSNQPQHF.

This chain connects TRBV18 to TRBJ1-5, with D tentatively TRBD1 (6 bases). V dropped 3 bases and J dropped 7 bases, with 25 bases sitting between them. CDR1 is KGHSH, CDR2 LQKENI, per germline. This CDR3 region has 18 residues. CDR3 bases: TGTGCCAGCTCACCGGGCGGGGGCCGCGACAAGGCTCGCCAGCCCCAGCATTTT. Translated, it gives CASSPGGGRDKARQPQHF.

This clone was recorded only once. This chain joins TRBV5-1 and TRBJ2-5, with 12 bases lining up with TRBD2. This CDR3 contains 18 residues. The J segment lost 5 bases and the V segment lost 0 bases, leaving 11 bases of the junction unmatched. Germline V lookup: CDR1 SGHRS, CDR2 YFSETQ. CDR3 residues: CASSLGASGRAAGETQYF. CDR3 in DNA: TGCGCCAGCAGCTTGGGAGCTAGCGGGAGGGCCGCCGGGGAGACCCAGTACTTC.

This chain links TRBV11-1 with TRBJ2-5; D unclear. The V and J ends lost 5 bases and 4 bases respectively, with 11 bases between them. Germline V CDR1 and CDR2: SGHAT, FQDESV (reference sequence). This CDR3 contains 13 residues. The CDR3 DNA sequence: TGTGCCAGCAGCCGACCAGGCCCAGAGACCCAGTACTTC. It codes for CASSRPGPETQYF. Full variable domain (remainder filled in from reference TRBV11-1 and TRBJ2-5): EAEVAQSPRYKITEKSQAVAFWCDPISGHATLYWYRQILGQGPELLVQFQDESVVDDSQLPKDRFSAERLKGVDSTLKIQPAELGDSAMYLCASSRPGPETQYFGPGTRLLVL.

This chain uses TRBV2 with TRBJ1-6; D remains unclear. The germline V gene has CDR1 SNHLY and CDR2 FYNNEI. V shed 4 bases and J shed 7 bases, with 11 bases lying between them. This CDR3 is built from 14 residues. CDR3: CASSVTYLNSPLHF. Written as DNA, the CDR3 is TGTGCCAGCAGTGTGACATACCTCAATTCACCCCTCCACTTT.

This chain connects TRBV5-4 to TRBJ2-4; 10 bases are shared with TRBD2. Germline values: CDR1 SGHNT, CDR2 YYREEE (reference sequence). V lost 0 bases to trimming and J lost 2 bases; unmatched junction nucleotides: 11. This CDR3 is built from 19 residues. The chain's CDR3 is CASSLEAVSAGGPKNIQYF. The CDR3 DNA reads TGTGCCAGCAGCTTGGAGGCTGTTTCAGCGGGAGGGCCCAAAAACATTCAGTACTTC.

The V call is TRBV7-9, the J call TRBJ1-5; D is possibly TRBD1 (5 bases). Trimming took 2 bases from V and 1 from J, leaving 12 bases between them. Germline V gives CDR1 SEHNR, CDR2 FQNEAQ (reference sequence). This CDR3 has 16 amino acids. CDR3 sequence (DNA): TGTGCCAGCAGCTTAAAAGGGGATATGAGCAATCAGCCCCAGCATTTT. Translating it yields CASSLKGDMSNQPQHF.

This chain joins TRBV11-2 and TRBJ1-5; maybe TRBD1 (5 bases). Deletions cut 5 bases from V and 0 bases from J, with 17 bases between. CDR3 length: 17 residues. Germline V gene data show CDR1 as SGHAT and CDR2 as FQNNGV. CDR3 region: CASSDPGHIYSNQPQHF. The CDR3 nucleotides are TGTGCCAGCAGCGACCCCGGACACATTTATAGCAATCAGCCCCAGCATTTT.

The rearrangement uses TRBV4-1 and TRBJ2-3, with D possibly being TRBD1 (5 bases). This CDR3 spans 15 amino acids. From germline, CDR1 is MGHRA and CDR2 YSYEKL. The V end lost 4 bases, the J end lost 2 bases, and 13 bases lay between the germline ends. This chain's CDR3 is CASSPSVGLTDTQYF. The CDR3 nucleotides read TGCGCCAGCAGCCCCTCGGTGGGGCTCACAGATACGCAGTATTTT.

This rearrangement joins TRBV6-2 or TRBV6-3 to TRBJ2-7; 10 bases fit TRBD2. V lost 5 bases to trimming and J lost 4 bases; unmatched junction nucleotides: 8. The length of the CDR3 is 15 residues. Germline lookup yields CDR1 MNHEY and CDR2 SVGEGT. The CDR3 coding sequence is TGTGCCAGCAGTCCGAGGACTAGCGGTAGATACGAGCAGTACTTC. Amino acid sequence: CASSPRTSGRYEQYF.

The V gene is TRBV7-8, the J gene TRBJ2-5; tentatively, D is TRBD2 (6 bases). Germline-derived CDR1 and CDR2 are SGHVS and FQNEAQ. This CDR3 spans 14 amino acids. V lost 4 bases and J 7 bases, leaving 16 bases between the germline ends. In nucleotides, the CDR3 is TGTGCCAGCAGCTCAGGCGGGGAGGCGGTGACCCAGTACTTC. Translated: CASSSGGEAVTQYF.

The sample holds a few counts of this clone. V gene TRBV7-6 combines with J gene TRBJ1-2; 9 nucleotides match TRBD1. Germline values: CDR1 SGHVS, CDR2 FNYEAQ. V shed 3 bases, J shed 8 bases, and the junction held 10 bases outside the gene matches. The CDR3 is 15 amino acids. The CDR3 loop reads CASSFETGGLGGYTF. CDR3 in DNA: TGTGCCAGCAGCTTTGAAACAGGGGGCTTAGGAGGCTACACCTTC. Looking up the rest from reference TRBV7-6 and TRBJ1-2 gives the full variable domain: GAGVSQSPRYKVTKRGQDVALRCDPISGHVSLYWYRQALGQGPEFLTYFNYEAQQDKSGLPNDRFSAERPEGSISTLTIQRTEQRDSAMYRCASSFETGGLGGYTFGSGTRLTVV.

CDR3 DNA sequence: TGTGCCAGCAGCCAGCGGACAGGGGCATGGTCACCCCTCCACTTT. Its protein is CASSQRTGAWSPLHF. The V gene is TRBV3-1 (or the pseudogene TRBV3-2), the J gene TRBJ1-6; 9 nucleotides line up with TRBD1. V gave up 3 bases and J gave up 10 bases; unmatched junction bases: 7. CDR1 and CDR2 from the germline V gene are LGHDT and YNNKEL (reference sequence). This CDR3 has 15 amino acids.

The chain employs TRBV27 and TRBJ2-4; 14 bases fit TRBD2. CDR1 is MNHEY, CDR2 SMNVEV, per germline (reference sequence). V was pared by 5 bases and J by 6 bases, with 21 bases of the junction left unmatched. The CDR3 extends over 21 amino acids. CDR3 nucleotide sequence: TGTGCCAGCAGTCCAATATCCACGGGACTAGCGGGAGATGGGGCAAGAAACATTCAGTACTTC. This encodes CASSPISTGLAGDGARNIQYF.

CDR3 protein: CASISTGASSYEQYF. The CDR3 DNA is TGTGCCAGCATATCAACGGGAGCCTCTTCCTACGAGCAGTACTTC. This chain connects TRBV6-4 to TRBJ2-7; perhaps TRBD2 as D (6 bases). The germline V and J ends were trimmed by 7 bases and 1 base, with 17 bases remaining between them. The length of the CDR3 is 15 residues. Per germline, CDR1 MRHNA and CDR2 SNTAGT.

This chain joins TRBV27 and TRBJ2-3; TRBD2 agrees at 8 bases. CDR3 length equals 16 residues. The germline V gene encodes CDR1 MNHEY and CDR2 SMNVEV (reference sequence). After removal of 5 bases from V and 3 bases from J, the junction contained 10 bases not matched to a gene. CDR3 nucleotides: TGTGCCAGCAGTCCGCGAGGAGCGGGAGTGACAGATACGCAGTATTTT. Translation: CASSPRGAGVTDTQYF.

The rearrangement uses TRBV29-1 and TRBJ2-5, with TRBD1 matching over 7 bases. The germline CDR1 and CDR2 sequences are SQVTM and ANQGSEA. There are 13 residues in the CDR3. The trim removed 6 bases at V and 4 bases at J, leaving 8 bases unmatched. CDR3 region: CSVGDRAGETQYF. The CDR3 DNA reads TGCAGCGTAGGTGACAGGGCGGGAGAGACCCAGTACTTC. The full variable domain, in which reference TRBV29-1 and TRBJ2-5 provide the parts outside the CDR3, is SAVISQKPSRDICQRGTSLTIQCQVDSQVTMMFWYRQQPGQSLTLIATANQGSEATYESGFVIDKFPISRPNLTFSTLTVSNMSPEDSSIYLCSVGDRAGETQYFGPGTRLLVL.

This chain joins TRBV4-1 and TRBJ2-6; D may be TRBD2 (7 bases). V lost 9 bases, J lost 1 base, and 19 bases lay in between. Germline V gene lookup returns CDR1 MGHRA and CDR2 YSYEKL. The CDR3 is made up of 17 amino acids. CDR3 bases: TGCGCCAGAGGGGGGAGGGTACCCCCGTCTGGGGCCAACGTCCTGACTTTC. Translated, it gives CARGGRVPPSGANVLTF.

The table lists this clone with a few counts. This chain uses TRBV10-3 with TRBJ1-2; 9 nucleotides align to TRBD1. This CDR3 spans 14 amino acids. The germline CDR1 and CDR2 sequences are ENHRY and SYGVKD. After removal of 5 bases from V and 6 bases from J, the junction contained 7 bases not matched to a gene. The CDR3 coding sequence is TGTGCCATCAGTCAAACCGGGACAGGGCATGGCTACACCTTC. Amino acid sequence: CAISQTGTGHGYTF.

This sequence joins TRBV30 and TRBJ2-7, with D perhaps matching TRBD2 (5 bases). In germline, CDR1 is GTSNPN, CDR2 SVGIG (reference sequence). V was pared by 5 bases and J by 6 bases, with 11 bases between. The CDR3 has 11 residues. Here the CDR3 reads CAWRERGEQYF. Here the CDR3 DNA reads TGTGCCTGGCGGGAACGGGGCGAGCAGTACTTC.

The chain has TRBV19 and TRBJ1-3; unclear D gene. The CDR3 has 10 residues. V was trimmed by 8 bases and J by 6 bases, leaving 5 bases between them. CDR1 is LNHDA and CDR2 is SQIVND in the germline V gene (reference sequence). CDR3 in amino acids: CASGLNTIYF. As DNA, the CDR3 is TGTGCCAGTGGGCTAAACACCATATATTTT.

This rearrangement joins TRBV10-2 to TRBJ1-1; perhaps TRBD1 as D (6 bases). The length of the CDR3 is 12 residues. Trimming removed 6 bases at V and 5 bases at J, with 10 bases between. The germline V gene encodes CDR1 WSHSY and CDR2 SAAADI. The CDR3: CASRQGSTEAFF. The CDR3 DNA is TGCGCCAGCAGACAGGGTAGTACTGAAGCTTTCTTT.